This T cell receptor beta chain was captured by sequencing in a study of CD8 T cells in ankylosing spondylitis. The authors made TCR beta libraries by quantitative 5'-RACE with molecular barcodes. From the 5' RACE reads, TCRdb called clonotypes with MiXCR, one entry per CDR3 protein. Among about 360,000 distinct CDR3 sequences, 20% to 25% were seen once, and the ten largest hold around 14%. Study-wide results and caveats: Among TCR beta sequences, a motif of several highly homologous variants appeared characteristic of ankylosing spondylitis blood.

V was clipped by 0 bases and J by 0 bases; unmatched bases: 11. This CDR3 contains 21 residues. Germline V gene sequence: CDR1 SGHAT, CDR2 FQNNGV. Remarks on this clonotype: As yet, its antigen is unknown.

Sequencing was carried out using blood, either unsorted or a sorted T cell fraction (not recorded which). The clonotype originates from a male donor with ankylosing spondylitis or in good health (not recorded which). The J gene is TRBJ2-1, the V gene TRBV11-2; 13 bases align to TRBD2. The CDR3 DNA reads as TGTGCCAGCAGCTTAGAAGGGGGGACTAGCGGGGCTATGAGCTCCTACAATGAGCAGTTCTTC. It codes for CASSLEGGTSGAMSSYNEQFF.